The next 28 T cell receptor beta chains were all read from a single sample in a study of T-cell reconstitution after alpha-beta-depleted transplantation in children. Findings and caveats of the study: Newly produced T cells mostly provided counts and TCRbeta diversity after one year, as hyperexpanded clones declined.

Unique molecular identifiers were built into the TCRbeta library. TCRdb redid the calling of the PCR reads with MiXCR, one entry per CDR3 protein. The sample shows a few hundred thousand distinct CDR3 sequences, less than 9.5% of them seen only once. Which antigens these TCRs recognize remains unknown. Here the sequenced sample was peripheral blood, taken 360 days after TCRalphabeta/CD19-depleted stem cell transplant. The receptors were sampled from a female patient aged 2 to 10 who had a stem cell transplant for Fanconi anemia, so the T cells may come from the graft donor.

This chain links TRBV30 with TRBJ2-7, with 8 positions matching TRBD1. This CDR3 region has 14 residues. Looked up from germline, CDR1 is GTSNPN and CDR2 is SVGIG (reference sequence). V dropped 1 base and J dropped 1; count of bases not matched to a gene: 3. Here the CDR3 DNA reads TGTGCCTGGAGTGGGTACAGGGGGTCCTACGAGCAGTACTTC. It specifies CAWSGYRGSYEQYF.

This clonotype was observed many times. J is TRBJ1-1 and V is TRBV20-1; 8 bases match TRBD1. Germline CDR1 and CDR2: DFQATT and SNEGSKA (reference sequence). The J segment lost 2 bases and the V segment lost 4 bases, leaving 6 bases of the junction unmatched. The CDR3 is made up of 14 amino acids. DNA for the CDR3: TGCAGTGCTAAACTGACAGGGGCCAACACTGAAGCTTTCTTT. Translating it yields CSAKLTGANTEAFF.

The sample holds many counts of this clonotype. The CDR3 reads CSVKHSSLLMNTEAFF. The CDR3 nucleotides are TGCAGCGTTAAGCACAGCTCGCTCCTCATGAACACTGAAGCTTTCTTT. This rearrangement joins TRBV29-1 to TRBJ1-1; D is uncertain. V was trimmed by 5 bases and J by 0 bases, leaving 19 bases between them. From germline, CDR1 is SQVTM and CDR2 ANQGSEA. The CDR3 consists of 16 residues.

The rearrangement links TRBV28 to TRBJ2-2, with a weak D call TRBD2 (7 bases). This CDR3 has 15 amino acids. Trimming cost V 10 bases and J 4 bases, with 19 bases left between them. CDR1 is MDHEN and CDR2 is SYDVKM in the germline V gene. The CDR3 region has the DNA TGTGCCACCACCCTGGGGGGGCCCTCCACCGGGGAGCTGTTTTTT. Encoded protein: CATTLGGPSTGELFF. The whole variable domain, filled in from reference TRBV28 and TRBJ2-2, reads DVKVTQSSRYLVKRTGEKVFLECVQDMDHENMFWYRQDPGLGLRLIYFSYDVKMKEKGDIPEGYSVSREKKERFSLILESASTNQTSMYLCATTLGGPSTGELFFGEGSRLTVL.

This clonotype has at least ten counts. The V gene is TRBV7-3, the J gene TRBJ1-1; D unclear. CDR1 SGHTA and CDR2 FQGTGA come from the germline V gene. V dropped 5 bases and J dropped 1 base, with 8 bases sitting between them. CDR3 length equals 13 residues. CDR3 coding DNA: TGTGCCAGCAGCATCAACACGAACACTGAAGCTTTCTTT. As protein: CASSINTNTEAFF.

This clonotype was observed at least ten times. This chain connects TRBV5-1 to TRBJ2-1; 7 nucleotides align to TRBD1. The V gene end was trimmed by 4 bases and the J gene end by 8 bases; junction bases not matched to a gene: 3. The CDR3 is 12 amino acids. The germline gives CDR1 SGHRS, CDR2 YFSETQ. The CDR3: CASSRGGDEQFF. In nucleotides, the CDR3 is TGCGCCAGCAGCCGAGGGGGCGATGAGCAGTTCTTC.

This clonotype occurred many times. This chain joins TRBV21-1 and TRBJ2-3; TRBD2 was called by the table and not checked on the DNA. TRBV21-1 is a listed pseudogene. CDR3 length: 16 residues. CDR3 nucleotide sequence: TGTGCCAGCAGCACTTACAGGGCCCCTAGCACAGATACGCAGTATTTT. Translating gives CASSTYRAPSTDTQYF.

This clonotype was counted at least ten times. V usage is TRBV25-1 and J usage is TRBJ2-2, with TRBD1 matching over 7 bases. There are 14 residues in the CDR3. J was trimmed by 6 bases and V by 6 bases; bases with no gene match: 7. The germline V gene has CDR1 MGHDK and CDR2 SYGVNS. This chain's CDR3 is CASRWDSMSGELFF. CDR3 DNA sequence: TGTGCCAGCAGGTGGGACAGTATGTCCGGGGAGCTGTTTTTT.

This clonotype has a count of ten or more. The V call is TRBV20-1, the J call TRBJ2-5, with D perhaps TRBD1 or TRBD2 (5 bases each). CDR3 size: 14 residues. Trimming took off 5 bases at V and 5 bases at J, with 18 bases between the two ends. Germline V lookup: CDR1 DFQATT, CDR2 SNEGSKA (reference sequence). CDR3 amino acids: CSAAPNGAWETQYF. CDR3 bases: TGCAGTGCTGCCCCTAACGGGGCCTGGGAGACCCAGTACTTC.

This clonotype showed up many times. V usage is TRBV7-9 and J usage is TRBJ1-2; 9 positions match TRBD1. Per the germline V gene, CDR1 is SEHNR and CDR2 is FQNEAQ (reference sequence). The length of the CDR3 is 15 residues. The J segment lost 6 bases and the V segment lost 1 base, leaving 6 bases of the junction unmatched. The CDR3 protein is CASSLVSGQGHGYTF. CDR3 nucleotide sequence: TGTGCCAGCAGCTTAGTTTCAGGACAGGGGCATGGCTACACCTTC.

The chain carries TRBV11-2 and TRBJ2-1; 8 nucleotides line up with TRBD1. CDR3 size: 15 residues. V shed 3 bases and J 5 bases; nucleotides not matched to a gene: 6. The germline CDR1 and CDR2 sequences are SGHAT and FQNNGV. The CDR3 sequence is CASSLVRQGNNEQFF. The CDR3 bases are TGTGCCAGCAGCTTGGTTAGACAGGGGAACAATGAGCAGTTCTTC.

In this sample, this clonotype turned up many times. The gene calls are TRBV20-1 and TRBJ1-1, with TRBD1 identical over 8 bases. The V segment lost 0 bases and the J segment 3 bases; nucleotides outside the gene matches: 9. CDR3 size: 16 residues. The germline CDR1 and CDR2 sequences are DFQATT and SNEGSKA (reference sequence). This CDR3 reads CSARDRVRGPHTEAFF. CDR3 in DNA: TGCAGTGCTAGAGATCGCGTCAGGGGGCCCCACACTGAAGCTTTCTTT.

At least ten counts were recorded for this clonotype. This chain joins TRBV20-1 and TRBJ2-2; TRBD2 might be the D (7 bases). The CDR3 has 16 residues. The V end was cut by 0 bases, the J end by 4 bases, with 15 bases between. Germline V gene lookup returns CDR1 DFQATT and CDR2 SNEGSKA (reference sequence). The CDR3 DNA is TGCAGTGCTAGAGATTTGGGGGGGCCGTCCACCGGGGAGCTGTTTTTT. This sequence encodes CSARDLGGPSTGELFF.

This clonotype was counted between two and nine times. The chain is built from TRBV28 and TRBJ1-1; TRBD1 agrees at 8 bases. Losses at the gene ends were 11 bases for V and 1 base for J; bases not matched to a gene: 9. The CDR3 totals 14 residues. Germline V gene lookup returns CDR1 MDHEN and CDR2 SYDVKM. The CDR3 sequence is CAGTGGARNTEAFF. DNA of the CDR3: TGTGCCGGTACAGGGGGGGCGCGGAACACTGAAGCTTTCTTT.

This clonotype was observed at least ten times. V is TRBV6-1 and J is TRBJ2-2, with a possible D match to TRBD1 (7 bases). The germline CDR1 and CDR2 sequences are MNHNS and SASEGT. V lost 6 bases and J 1 base, leaving 12 bases between the germline ends. CDR3 length equals 15 residues. Here the CDR3 reads CASRAGQLNTGELFF. The CDR3 region has the DNA TGTGCCAGCAGGGCGGGACAGCTGAACACCGGGGAGCTGTTTTTT.

This clonotype was recorded many times. The gene calls are TRBV5-1 and TRBJ2-3, with D maybe TRBD2 (6 bases). The CDR3 runs 15 residues. Trimming pared 4 bases from V and 4 bases from J, leaving 16 bases between. Germline lookup yields CDR1 SGHRS and CDR2 YFSETQ. CDR3 DNA: TGCGCCAGCAGCCTTCGTGGAGGGATGGCAGATACGCAGTATTTT. Translation gives CASSLRGGMADTQYF.

This clonotype was counted many times. This chain connects TRBV5-6 to TRBJ2-2, with TRBD2 matching over 11 bases. V lost 3 bases to trimming and J lost 5 bases; unmatched junction nucleotides: 21. CDR3 size: 21 residues. Germline V gene lookup returns CDR1 SGHDT and CDR2 YYEEEE. CDR3 protein: CASSSLALAGEYADFTGELFF. As DNA, the CDR3 is TGTGCCAGCAGCTCCCTGGCACTAGCGGGAGAGTATGCCGACTTTACCGGGGAGCTGTTTTTT.

This clonotype came up once. Germline and junction disagree at one end, which may indicate a read error. The chain has TRBV3-1 and TRBJ1-1, with D possibly TRBD1 on 6 matching bases. This CDR3 has 14 residues. Germline CDR1 LGHDT, CDR2 YNNKEL (reference sequence). This chain's CDR3 is CASSHRGRDTEAIF. CDR3 DNA sequence: TGTGCCAGCAGCCACCGGGGGCGAGACACTGAAGCTATCTTT. Supplemented by reference TRBV3-1 and TRBJ1-1, the full variable domain reads DTAVSQTPKYLVTQMGNDKSIKCEQNLGHDTMYWYKQDSKKFLKIMFSYNNKELIINETVPNRFSPKSPDKAHLNLHINSLELGDSAVYFCASSHRGRDTEAIFGQGTRLTVV.

Many counts were recorded for this clonotype. The chain recombines TRBV5-1 with TRBJ2-3, with TRBD2 matching over 9 bases. The V gene's germline CDR1 is SGHRS and CDR2 YFSETQ. The V segment lost 0 bases and the J segment 2 bases; nucleotides outside the gene matches: 4. The CDR3 sequence is 16 residues long. Written as DNA, the CDR3 is TGCGCCAGCAGCTTGGGACTAGCGGTTTCCACAGATACGCAGTATTTT. It codes for CASSLGLAVSTDTQYF.

This clonotype was picked up many times. The chain is built from TRBV10-3 and TRBJ1-5, with D maybe TRBD1 (5 bases). This CDR3 has 13 amino acids. Looked up from germline, CDR1 is ENHRY and CDR2 is SYGVKD. With 4 bases removed from V and 4 bases from J, the gap between germline ends came to 8 bases. For the CDR3, the DNA is TGTGCCATCAGTGGACAGATTAATCAGCCCCAGCATTTT. Translated, it gives CAISGQINQPQHF.

The chain uses TRBV11-2 and TRBJ2-7; the D call may be TRBD1 or TRBD2 (5 bases each). From germline, CDR1 is SGHAT and CDR2 FQNNGV. This CDR3 spans 13 amino acids. V was clipped by 3 bases and J by 6 bases, with 12 bases between them. The CDR3 coding sequence is TGTGCCAGCAGCTTGGTAGGGACCGCCGAGCAGTACGTC. As protein: CASSLVGTAEQYV.

The table lists this clonotype with many counts. The chain is built from TRBV5-1 and TRBJ2-3; TRBD2 matches at 10 bases. V shed 4 bases, J shed 2 bases, and the junction held 10 bases outside the gene matches. Germline V CDR1 and CDR2: SGHRS, YFSETQ. The CDR3 covers 17 residues. CDR3 nucleotides: TGCGCCAGCAGCAAACTAGCGGGGATCACCACCACAGATACGCAGTATTTT. This sequence encodes CASSKLAGITTTDTQYF.

The chain has TRBV11-1 and TRBJ2-3, with D unresolved. Trimming left V 5 bases short and J 5 bases short, with 17 bases between. Germline V CDR1 and CDR2: SGHAT, FQDESV (reference sequence). CDR3 size: 15 residues. CDR3 residues: CASSPLFRMEDTQYF. In DNA, the CDR3 is TGTGCCAGCAGCCCCCTGTTCCGCATGGAAGATACGCAGTATTTT.

This clonotype has at least ten counts. This rearrangement joins TRBV20-1 to TRBJ1-1; D is perhaps TRBD1 (6 bases). CDR3 length: 14 amino acids. The V gene lost 3 bases and the J gene lost 5 bases, with 16 bases spanning the gap. CDR1 and CDR2 (germline): DFQATT, SNEGSKA (reference sequence). CDR3: CSARSGHRETEAFF. CDR3 coding DNA: TGCAGTGCTAGGTCGGGCCACAGGGAAACTGAAGCTTTCTTT.

This clonotype was seen repeatedly, ten times or more. The chain employs TRBV12-3 or TRBV12-4 and TRBJ2-7; D might be TRBD2 (6 bases). V lost 6 bases to trimming and J lost 0 bases, with 15 bases between them. The CDR3 length is 15 residues. This chain's CDR3 is CASSLTSLSSYEQYF. CDR3 coding DNA: TGTGCCAGCAGCTTGACTAGTTTGAGCTCCTACGAGCAGTACTTC.

This clonotype occurred a few times. The CDR3 bases are TGTGCCAGCAGCGTAGCTGGAGAGCCCTCGGGACTAGCGCGGTTCTTC. Amino acid sequence: CASSVAGEPSGLARFF. The chain combines TRBV9 with TRBJ2-1, with 10 bases fitting TRBD2. This CDR3 has 16 amino acids. Germline V lookup: CDR1 SGDLS, CDR2 YYNGEE. The V gene end was trimmed by 0 bases and the J gene end by 15 bases; junction bases not matched to a gene: 15.

For this clonotype: At one end the junction does not follow the germline gene, possibly because of a read error. The rearrangement links TRBV3-1 to TRBJ2-2; 8 bases are shared with TRBD2. Germline lookup yields CDR1 LGHDT and CDR2 YNNKEL (reference sequence). CDR3 length equals 15 residues. The CDR3 DNA reads TGTGCCAGCACCCAAGCCGGGGGGGCCCCCGGGGAGCTGTTTTTT. This translates into CASTQAGGAPGELFF.

This clonotype came up a few times. The gene calls are TRBV5-1 and TRBJ2-7, with 15 bases aligning to TRBD2. The CDR3 extends over 19 amino acids. Looked up from germline, CDR1 is SGHRS and CDR2 is YFSETQ. J gave up 0 bases and V 4 bases, and 11 bases lay outside the gene matches. CDR3 DNA: TGCGCCAGCAGCCCTCCGGGACTAGCGGGAGGCCCAAGCTCCTACGAGCAGTACTTC. It translates to CASSPPGLAGGPSSYEQYF.